This TCR beta chain was identified during a study of beta chain features in type 1 diabetes. Broader study findings: No resolution was reached here on whether HLA type influences TCRB rearrangement.

This clone was detected only a few times. Its target is unknown. Sequenced material consisted of expressed TCRB transcripts (all of the isolated RNA was reverse transcribed). The method was immunoSEQ multiplex PCR; TCRdb's version includes in-frame clones alone and lacks a portion of them. The table has fewer than 250,000 clones, over 9.5% seen once. Germline assignment: CDR1 SGHRS and CDR2 YFSETQ. The CDR3 is 15 amino acids. Between the trimmed V and J ends, which lost 0 bases and 4 bases, there was a span of 13 bases. The sample comprised naive CD4+ T cells from blood. This chain joins TRBV5-1 and TRBJ1-2; D possibly corresponds to TRBD1 (5 bases). The sequence was obtained from a woman aged 18-30 years in good health. In nucleotides, the CDR3 is TGCGCCAGCAGCTTGGGACAGCAAACCTCCTATGGCTACACCTTC. It is translated as CASSLGQQTSYGYTF.